Below are 10 T cell receptor beta chains sequenced from a single sample in a study of blood T cell repertoires in COVID-19. Using immunoSEQ multiplex PCR, the repertoire was profiled, and TCRdb retains in-frame clones only, with some absent. Of 250,000 to 300,000 clones detected, 75% to 85% appear once; the ten largest clones hold around 5.5%. The material sequenced was peripheral blood. These receptors were obtained from a middle-aged man with active or convalescent COVID-19.

The chain is built from TRBV5-1 and TRBJ2-3, with D tentatively TRBD2 (5 bases). The V and J ends lost 2 bases and 1 base respectively, with 11 bases between them. Per the germline V gene, CDR1 is SGHRS and CDR2 is YFSETQ. The CDR3 has 15 residues. The CDR3 protein is CASSLGRPRTDTQYF. The CDR3 coding sequence is TGCGCCAGCAGCTTAGGGAGACCTCGCACAGATACGCAGTATTTT.

V gene TRBV18 combines with J gene TRBJ1-5; 7 bases are a match to TRBD1. The V and J ends lost 3 bases and 1 base, in that order; junction bases with no gene match: 3. Germline V gene lookup returns CDR1 KGHSH and CDR2 LQKENI. CDR3 size: 15 residues. Here the CDR3 DNA reads TGTGCCAGCTCACCTCTACAGGGGAGCAATCAGCCCCAGCATTTT. This sequence encodes CASSPLQGSNQPQHF.

This chain joins TRBV18 and TRBJ1-3, with D possibly TRBD1 on 6 matching bases. Trimming pared 3 bases from V and 4 bases from J, leaving 7 bases between. Germline CDR1 reads KGHSH; CDR2 reads LQKENI. The CDR3 runs to 13 residues. CDR3: CASSPGGGNTIYF. The DNA of the CDR3 is TGTGCCAGCTCACCTGGGGGCGGAAACACCATATATTTT.

CDR3 sequence: CASSPEVLGGELFF. The CDR3 region has the DNA TGTGCCAGCAGCCCAGAGGTTCTCGGCGGGGAGCTGTTTTTT. The V and J genes are TRBV9 and TRBJ2-2; no clear D gene. There are 14 residues in the CDR3. Germline values: CDR1 SGDLS, CDR2 YYNGEE. V dropped 4 bases and J dropped 7 bases, with 14 bases sitting between them.

The chain recombines TRBV27 with TRBJ2-3; TRBD1 matches at 9 bases. Per the germline V gene, CDR1 is MNHEY and CDR2 is SMNVEV (reference sequence). J lost 6 bases, V lost 5 bases, and 6 bases had no gene match. The CDR3 contains 14 residues. The CDR3 region has the DNA TGTGCCAGCAGTCTCACAGGGGGCCCCGATACGCAGTATTTT. Its translation: CASSLTGGPDTQYF.

The rearrangement uses TRBV21-1 and TRBJ1-4; TRBD1, as called in the table, went unchecked against the DNA. TRBV21-1 is reported as a pseudogene. The CDR3 is 12 residues long. As DNA, the CDR3 is TGTGCCAGGGACAGGGATTCGGAAAAACTGTTTTTT. Translating gives CARDRDSEKLFF.

The CDR3 DNA sequence: TGTGCCATCAGTGAAAGAGGGGGACTAGCGATTGAGCAGTTCTTC. Its protein is CAISERGGLAIEQFF. The chain couples TRBV10-3 to TRBJ2-1; 10 bases are a match to TRBD2. The CDR3 totals 15 residues. Trimming at V came to 3 bases and at J to 9 bases, leaving 8 bases not matched to a gene. Germline CDR1 and CDR2: ENHRY and SYGVKD.

The rearrangement links TRBV24-1 to TRBJ2-1; 8 positions agree with TRBD2. The CDR3 loop spans 15 amino acids. V dropped 7 bases and J dropped 9; count of bases not matched to a gene: 13. Germline loops: CDR1 KGHDR, CDR2 SFDVKD. CDR3 bases: TGTGCCACCAGAATAGCGGGACGGAGAGGGAGTGAGCAGTTCTTC. This gives the protein CATRIAGRRGSEQFF.

This clone was counted once. The chain joins TRBV2 to TRBJ2-7; D is uncertain. Trimming removed 5 bases at V and 4 bases at J, with 6 bases between. Germline CDR1 SNHLY, CDR2 FYNNEI. The CDR3 totals 11 residues. CDR3 loop: CASSREYEQYF. CDR3 in DNA: TGTGCCAGCAGTCGAGAGTACGAGCAGTACTTC. The entire variable domain, with the rest obtained from reference TRBV2 and TRBJ2-7, is as follows: EPEVTQTPSHQVTQMGQEVILRCVPISNHLYFYWYRQILGQKVEFLVSFYNNEISEKSEIFDDQFSVERPDGSNFTLKIRSTKLEDSAMYFCASSREYEQYFGPGTRLTVT.

The chain uses TRBV12-3 or TRBV12-4 and TRBJ2-5, with TRBD2 identical over 7 bases. V shed 3 bases and J 5 bases; nucleotides not matched to a gene: 3. CDR3 length: 13 residues. CDR3 region: CASSFWGGETQYF. CDR3 in DNA: TGTGCCAGCAGTTTTTGGGGGGGGGAGACCCAGTACTTC.